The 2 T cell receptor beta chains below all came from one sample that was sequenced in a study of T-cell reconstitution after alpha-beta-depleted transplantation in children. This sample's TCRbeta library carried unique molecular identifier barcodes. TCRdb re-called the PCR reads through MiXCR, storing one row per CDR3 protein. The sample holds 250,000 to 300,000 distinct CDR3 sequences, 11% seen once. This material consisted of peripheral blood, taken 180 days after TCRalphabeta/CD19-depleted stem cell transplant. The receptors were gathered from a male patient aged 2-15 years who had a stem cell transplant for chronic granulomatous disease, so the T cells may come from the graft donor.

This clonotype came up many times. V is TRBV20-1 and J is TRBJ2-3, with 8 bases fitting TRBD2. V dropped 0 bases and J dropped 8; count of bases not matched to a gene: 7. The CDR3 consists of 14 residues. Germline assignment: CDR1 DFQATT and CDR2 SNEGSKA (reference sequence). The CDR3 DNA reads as TGCAGTGCTAGAGATAAGCGGGAGAGTGGTACGCAGTATTTT. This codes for CSARDKRESGTQYF.

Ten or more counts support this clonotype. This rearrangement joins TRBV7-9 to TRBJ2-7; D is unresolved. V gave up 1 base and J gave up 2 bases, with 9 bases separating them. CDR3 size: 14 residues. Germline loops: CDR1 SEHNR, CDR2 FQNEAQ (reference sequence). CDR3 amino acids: CASSLGGETYEQYF. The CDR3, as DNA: TGTGCCAGCAGCTTAGGAGGAGAGACCTACGAGCAGTACTTC.